Below are 3 T cell receptor beta chains sequenced from a single sample in a study of technical replicates of blood from several donors. Repertoires were generated with immunoSEQ multiplex PCR, while TCRdb's copy carries only in-frame clones and drops some. The data hold approximately 88,000 clones, with 96% observed a single time. Sequencing used T cells isolated from PBMCs. These receptors all stem from a human donor in good health.

The chain recombines TRBV7-8 with TRBJ2-7; D is unresolved. Looked up from germline, CDR1 is SGHVS and CDR2 is FQNEAQ. CDR3 size: 12 residues. Between the trimmed V and J ends, which lost 5 bases and 2 bases, there was a span of 7 bases. The CDR3 nucleotides read TGTGCCAGCAGCGCACAGACCTACGAGCAGTACTTC. This translates into CASSAQTYEQYF.

The V and J genes are TRBV18 and TRBJ2-3; D unresolved. V dropped 5 bases and J dropped 6 bases, with 9 bases sitting between them. The CDR3 loop spans 12 amino acids. Germline CDR1 reads KGHSH; CDR2 reads LQKENI. The CDR3 sequence: CASSYFGDTQYF. The CDR3 coding sequence is TGTGCCAGCTCATACTTCGGGGATACGCAGTATTTT.

This chain joins TRBV5-1 and TRBJ2-7, with a tentative D call TRBD2 (6 bases). Germline assignment: CDR1 SGHRS and CDR2 YFSETQ. The CDR3 extends over 14 amino acids. V gave up 4 bases and J gave up 3 bases, with 14 bases separating them. CDR3 nucleotide sequence: TGCGCCAGCAGCGGCGGGACCGCGAACTACGAGCAGTACTTC. Encoded protein: CASSGGTANYEQYF.